The present T cell receptor (beta chain) was sequenced within a study of human T cells and chemical hapten exposure. Overall study context: Weekly diphenylcyclopropenone doses were given to patients' scalps across the approximately 22-week study. Application of 0.01% DPC to the upper back was done by patch test, with a reading at 6 days. The study, taken as a whole, reports: Expanded TCR sets contained significantly more large CDR3 similarity clusters than controls.

Stated time point: patch test 1, 2 weeks after DPC sensitization. This sample's treatment: therapeutic diphenylcyclopropenone sensitization with weekly scalp DPC. Attachment of unique molecular identifiers to individual cDNA molecules was performed in the library. TCRdb recomputed calls from the RACE reads with MiXCR, one row per CDR3 protein. Of 300,000 to 400,000 distinct CDR3 sequences in the sample, roughly 6.9% are singletons; the top ten hold about 8%. Germline loops: CDR1 LGHNA, CDR2 YNFKEQ. CDR3 length: 14 amino acids. The V segment lost 4 bases and the J segment 3 bases; nucleotides outside the gene matches: 3. The sample holds a few counts of this clonotype. Its antigen is currently unknown.

The specimen was whole blood, collected in connection with sensitization to the hapten diphenylcyclopropenone (DPC). The sequence was collected from a woman aged 18 to 35 with alopecia areata. Some clones in this sample may be carry-over from other donors' samples. V and J are TRBV4-2 and TRBJ1-3, with 7 bases aligning to TRBD1. The CDR3 region is CASSRDRDGNTIYF. The CDR3 nucleotides are TGTGCCAGCAGCCGAGACAGGGATGGAAACACCATATATTTT.